This is a list of T cell receptor beta chains from one sample in a study of CD8 T cells in Susac syndrome. In TCRdb, the immunoSEQ multiplex PCR reads were re-called with MiXCR into one record per CDR3 protein. The sample yields some 96,000 distinct CDR3 sequences, approximately 95% seen once. Sequenced material: CD8+ T cells from PBMCs. Source of these receptors: a human donor with Susac syndrome. Both conserved end residues are part of each CDR3. The D gene is left open where the match is weak. Clone size appears in some rows only: once, few, many, or a class for an expanded clone.

d_gene,len,v_gene,j_gene,abundance,CDR3nt,CDR3aa
.,13,TRBV2,TRBJ1-5,.,TGTGCCAGCAGTGATGAGGGTAATCAGCCCCAGCATTTT,CASSDEGNQPQHF
TRBD1,16,TRBV7-9,TRBJ2-3,once,TGTGCCAGCAGCCTTCCGGGGACAGATCCCACAGATACGCAGTATTTT,CASSLPGTDPTDTQYF
.,13,TRBV24-1,TRBJ1-2,.,TGTGCCACCAGTGAGCCTGGAAGGCTGGGCTACACCTTC,CATSEPGRLGYTF
.,14,TRBV29-1,TRBJ2-2,.,TGCAGCGTAACCCGGACGGTGAACACCGGGGAGCTGTTTTTT,CSVTRTVNTGELFF
.,14,TRBV29-1,TRBJ2-7,.,TGCAGCGTTGAAGTGACAGCTAGCTCCTACGAGCAGTACTTC,CSVEVTASSYEQYF
.,16,TRBV9,TRBJ1-2,.,TGTGCCAGCAGCGCCCACCGGGACGTCGCTAACTATGGCTACACCTTC,CASSAHRDVANYGYTF
.,12,TRBV10-3,TRBJ1-3,.,TGTGCCATCAGTGAGAGCGGAAACACCATATATTTT,CAISESGNTIYF
.,14,TRBV20-1,TRBJ2-7,.,TGCAGTGCTAGCGGTTCCGGGAGCTCCTACGAGCAGTACTTC,CSASGSGSSYEQYF
TRBD2,16,TRBV13,TRBJ2-3,.,TGTGCCAGCAGCTTAAGGGCTAGCGGACGCACAGATACGCAGTATTTT,CASSLRASGRTDTQYF
.,15,TRBV27,TRBJ2-1,.,TGTGCCAGCGCAAAACCGGGGCCCGAATACAATGAGCAGTTCTTC,CASAKPGPEYNEQFF
.,14,TRBV28,TRBJ1-1,.,TGTGCCAGCAGTTTTGTGGGGGCGGGTACTGAAGCTTTCTTT,CASSFVGAGTEAFF
TRBD1,13,TRBV4-1,TRBJ2-5,.,TGCGCCAGCAGCCGGGGACAGGGAGAGACCCAGTACTTC,CASSRGQGETQYF
.,11,TRBV19,TRBJ2-7,.,TGTGCCAGTAGTATCGGATACGAGCAGTACTTC,CASSIGYEQYF
TRBD2,16,TRBV3-1,TRBJ2-5,.,TGTGCCAGCAGCCGAGAAATTAGCGGGGCCGGGGAGACCCAGTACTTC,CASSREISGAGETQYF
TRBD2,15,TRBV4-1,TRBJ2-5,.,TGCGCCAGCAGCCAAGTTAGCGGGGGGGCGGAGACCCAGTACTTC,CASSQVSGGAETQYF
.,12,TRBV12-3/TRBV12-4,TRBJ2-7,.,TGTGCCAGCAGTCCGGACAAATACGAGCAGTACTTC,CASSPDKYEQYF
.,13,TRBV29-1,TRBJ2-1,.,TGCAGCGTTGTGGGTCTAGCCAACAATGAGCAGTTCTTC,CSVVGLANNEQFF
TRBD1,15,TRBV12-5,TRBJ2-3,.,TGTGCTAGTGGTTTGGGGGACAGGGACACAGATACGCAGTATTTT,CASGLGDRDTDTQYF
.,14,TRBV11-2,TRBJ2-3,.,TGTGCCAGCAGCCGCGACCCTAGCACAGATACGCAGTATTTT,CASSRDPSTDTQYF
.,14,TRBV29-1,TRBJ2-1,.,TGCAGCGTTGAAGGGGGGAGCTCCTACAATGAGCAGTTCTTC,CSVEGGSSYNEQFF
TRBD1,16,TRBV3-1,TRBJ2-3,once,TGTGCCAGCAGCCAACTCCGGGACAGGGACACAGATACGCAGTATTTT,CASSQLRDRDTDTQYF
.,13,TRBV15,TRBJ2-3,.,TGTGCCACCAGCAGAGAAGGGGCCGATACGCAGTATTTT,CATSREGADTQYF
.,15,TRBV3-1,TRBJ1-2,.,TGTGCCAGCAGCCAAGATTGGGGTTCAGACTATGGCTACACCTTC,CASSQDWGSDYGYTF
.,17,TRBV15,TRBJ1-6,.,TGTGCCACCAGCAGAGATCGGTCATACAGATCAAATTCACCCCTCCACTTT,CATSRDRSYRSNSPLHF
.,14,TRBV28,TRBJ2-7,.,TGTGCCAGCACGGGCGGAGGGGATTCCTACGAGCAGTACTTC,CASTGGGDSYEQYF
.,16,TRBV5-4,TRBJ2-1,.,TGTGCCAGCAGCTTGGCCTTGCTGGAGTTGAGCAATGAGCAGTTCTTC,CASSLALLELSNEQFF
.,11,TRBV30,TRBJ1-2,.,TGTGCCTGGAGACAAAGTGGGGGCTACACCTTC,CAWRQSGGYTF
TRBD1,13,TRBV5-1,TRBJ1-2,.,TGCGCCAGCAGCCGAGGACAGGGGGGCGGCTACACCTTC,CASSRGQGGGYTF
.,13,TRBV14,TRBJ1-6,few,TGTGCCAGCAGCCAAGAGCTGGGCTCACCCCTCCACTTT,CASSQELGSPLHF
.,15,TRBV13,TRBJ1-1,once,TGTGCCAGCAGCCCCCGCGGCGGGGGGAACACTGAAGCTTTCTTT,CASSPRGGGNTEAFF
.,11,TRBV29-1,TRBJ2-7,.,TGCAGCGTCACAATTGCGGGTGAGCAGTACTTC,CSVTIAGEQYF
TRBD1,14,TRBV29-1,TRBJ2-7,.,TGCAGCGTGAAAGGACAGGCATTCACGTCCGAGCAGTACTTC,CSVKGQAFTSEQYF
.,15,TRBV20-1,TRBJ2-7,.,TGCAGTGCTACACGCCGACCCCCACTGGACTACGAGCAGTACTTC,CSATRRPPLDYEQYF
.,15,TRBV9,TRBJ1-1,.,TGTGCCAGCAGCGCACAAGGGTACATGAACACTGAAGCTTTCTTT,CASSAQGYMNTEAFF
.,13,TRBV9,TRBJ2-7,.,TGTGCCAGCAGCGTAGGAGAGGCTTACGAGCAGTACTTC,CASSVGEAYEQYF
.,13,TRBV19,TRBJ1-2,.,TGTGCCAGTATCGGCAGGGCCTTGGCTGGCTACACCTTC,CASIGRALAGYTF
TRBD2,15,TRBV4-2,TRBJ2-5,.,TGTGCCAGCAGCCAAGAGGCTAGCGGTGTAGAGACCCAGTACTTC,CASSQEASGVETQYF
.,12,TRBV7-9,TRBJ2-1,.,TGTGCCAGCAGCTTAGATATCAATGAGCAGTTCTTC,CASSLDINEQFF
.,14,TRBV7-2,TRBJ1-2,.,TGTGCCAGCAGCCCACGGACAGCTGTCTATGGCTACACCTTC,CASSPRTAVYGYTF
.,15,TRBV7-9,TRBJ2-4,.,TGTGCCAGCAGCTTCCTCGCAGGCGGGAAAAACATTCAGTACTTC,CASSFLAGGKNIQYF
.,15,TRBV3-1,TRBJ2-1,.,TGTGCCAGCAGCCAACGCGGGGATCCCATCAATGAGCAGTTCTTC,CASSQRGDPINEQFF
.,18,TRBV4-1,TRBJ2-2,.,TGCGCCAGCAGCCAACTAAGGGCAACAGAAAGAGCGACCGGGGAGCTGTTTTTT,CASSQLRATERATGELFF
.,13,TRBV6-5,TRBJ1-1,.,TGTGCCAGCAGTTATCAGTGGGACACTGAAGCTTTCTTT,CASSYQWDTEAFF
.,15,TRBV4-1,TRBJ1-5,once,TGCGCCAGCAGCCAAGGTGTTGGGGGGGATCAGCCCCAGCATTTT,CASSQGVGGDQPQHF
.,18,TRBV29-1,TRBJ2-3,.,TGCAGCGTTGACCCCTCCTTGGGCTGGCAACGGACCAAGGATACGCAGTATTTT,CSVDPSLGWQRTKDTQYF